This passage covers 11 T cell receptor beta chains from one sample sequenced in a study of tumor and adjacent non-tumor tissue in lung cancer. This sample's RNA came from whole unsorted tissue. Three rounds of nested PCR, following a modified ARM-PCR protocol, produced the TCRbeta library. A single record per CDR3 protein comes from TCRdb applying MiXCR to the multiplex PCR reads. The sample consists of 55,000 to 70,000 distinct CDR3 sequences, approximately 63% of them appearing once. Source material: lung tumor tissue. These receptors were obtained from a man between 45 and 60 years old with non-small cell lung cancer.

This clonotype has ten or more counts. J is TRBJ2-7 and V is TRBV13; 7 bases agree with TRBD1. V lost 4 bases, J lost 6 bases, and 18 bases stayed unmatched. From germline, CDR1 is PRHDT and CDR2 FYEKMQ (reference sequence). The CDR3 sequence is 17 residues long. This chain's CDR3 is CASSWGTDSGDLREQYF. CDR3 coding DNA: TGTGCCAGCAGCTGGGGGACAGACAGCGGTGATTTGCGCGAGCAGTACTTC.

The genes are TRBV28 and TRBJ1-5; D is unresolved. Trimming took 8 bases from V and 2 from J, leaving 10 bases between them. This CDR3 spans 13 amino acids. Germline CDR1 and CDR2: MDHEN and SYDVKM. Written as DNA, the CDR3 is TGTGCCAGCTTCCGAGGAGGCAATCAGCCCCAGCATTTT. As protein: CASFRGGNQPQHF.

The CDR3 nucleotides read TGTGCCAGCAGCTCGTCGGGTAACGGGGGGCTTTTTTTT. It yields the protein CASSSSGNGGLFF. The chain recombines TRBV5-4 with TRBJ2-2, with D possibly matching TRBD2 (7 bases). The CDR3 is made up of 13 amino acids. The V gene lost 3 bases and the J gene lost 17 bases, with 20 bases spanning the gap. Germline loops: CDR1 SGHNT, CDR2 YYREEE (reference sequence).

This clonotype has just one count. Since a much larger clone is just one base distant, this may be a read error. The chain recombines TRBV2 with TRBJ2-2; a weak D match, TRBD2 (5 bases). Germline CDR1 reads SNHLY; CDR2 reads FYNNEI. V was pared by 6 bases and J by 6 bases, with 14 bases between. The CDR3 totals 14 residues. DNA of the CDR3: TGTGCCAGCAGGGACGACTATGTGTCCGGGGAGCTGTTTTTT. This sequence encodes CASRDDYVSGELFF.

As concerns this clonotype: Its ends do not fully match the called genes, so a read error is possible. The chain recombines TRBV5-5 with TRBJ2-6; the D gene is possibly TRBD1 (6 bases). This CDR3 comprises 18 residues. CDR1 is SGHKS and CDR2 is YYEKEE in the germline V gene (reference sequence). For the CDR3, the DNA is TGTGCCAGCAGCTTGGAACAGGGATTCTTCTCTGGGGCCAACGTCCTGATTTTC. Residues: CASSLEQGFFSGANVLIF.

This clonotype was recorded only once. This may be a read error, as it is one base from a much larger clone. The chain combines TRBV5-1 with TRBJ2-7; perhaps TRBD1 as D (6 bases). The germline gives CDR1 SGHRS, CDR2 YFSETQ. The V end lost 1 base, the J end lost 9 bases, and 14 bases lay between the germline ends. CDR3 size: 13 residues. Here the CDR3 reads CASSLSGVVGQYF. The DNA of the CDR3 is TGCGCCAGCAGCTTGTCAGGGGTAGTCGGGCAGTACTTC.

This clonotype showed up many times. The chain has TRBV4-1 and TRBJ1-2; no reliable D call. This CDR3 spans 12 amino acids. Trimming took 5 bases from V and 4 from J, leaving 8 bases between them. Per germline, CDR1 MGHRA and CDR2 YSYEKL. CDR3 region: CASSTQTYGYTF. DNA for the CDR3: TGCGCCAGCAGCACCCAAACCTATGGCTACACCTTC.

Details on this clonotype: The junction shows a germline mismatch at one end, possibly a read error. The chain employs TRBV7-8 and TRBJ2-7; D is possibly TRBD1 or TRBD2 (5 bases each). Germline V gives CDR1 SGHVS, CDR2 FQNEAQ. The CDR3 loop spans 15 amino acids. CDR3 DNA: TGTGCCAGCAGCTTATCGGACGGGACCTTCCACGAGCAATACTTC. Amino acids: CASSLSDGTFHEQYF. The complete variable domain, with remaining parts taken from reference TRBV7-8 and TRBJ2-7, reads GAGVSQSPRYKVAKRGQDVALRCDPISGHVSLFWYQQALGQGPEFLTYFQNEAQLDKSGLPSDRFFAERPEGSVSTLKIQRTQQEDSAVYLCASSLSDGTFHEQYFGPGTRLTVT.

About this clonotype: This likely comes from a read error, as the CDR3 has no conserved phenylalanine or tryptophan at its end. CDR3 in DNA: TGTGCCAGCAGCTTGAACAGCCCGAGAAGCGGGACAAGGGATACGCAGTATTAT. The encoded protein is CASSLNSPRSGTRDTQYY. The chain recombines TRBV5-6 with TRBJ2-3, with D perhaps matching TRBD2 (7 bases). Germline CDR1 and CDR2: SGHDT and YYEEEE. Trimming shortened V by 1 base and J by 6 bases, and 24 bases separated the two germline ends. The CDR3 spans 18 residues.

As regards this clonotype: The junction departs from the called germline gene at one end, perhaps through a read error. The chain links TRBV5-1 to TRBJ2-5; 7 nucleotides match TRBD2. Germline CDR1 is SGHRS and CDR2 is YFSETQ. This CDR3 spans 14 amino acids. CDR3: CAISLGGFQETQYF. The CDR3 DNA follows: TGCGCCATCAGCTTGGGGGGGTTCCAAGAGACCCAGTACTTC.

CDR3 bases: TGCGCCAGCAGCCAAGTATGGGGCAGCGCCGGGGAGCTGTTTTTT. This translates into CASSQVWGSAGELFF. This chain uses TRBV4-1 with TRBJ2-2, with a tentative D call TRBD1 (5 bases). Trimming left V 1 base short and J 6 bases short, with 12 bases between. The germline V gene has CDR1 MGHRA and CDR2 YSYEKL. This CDR3 has 15 residues.